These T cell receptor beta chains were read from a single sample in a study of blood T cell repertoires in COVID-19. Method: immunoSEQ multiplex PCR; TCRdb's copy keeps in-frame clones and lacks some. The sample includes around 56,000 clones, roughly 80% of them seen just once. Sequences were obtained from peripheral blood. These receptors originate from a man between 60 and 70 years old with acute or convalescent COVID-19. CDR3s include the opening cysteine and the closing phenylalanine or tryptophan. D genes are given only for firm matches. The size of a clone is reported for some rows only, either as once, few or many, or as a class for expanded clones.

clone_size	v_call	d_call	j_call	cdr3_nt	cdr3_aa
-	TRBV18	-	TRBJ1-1	TGTGCCAGCCTACAGGAGAACACTGAAGCTTTCTTT	CASLQENTEAFF
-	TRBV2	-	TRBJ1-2	TGTGCCAGCGAAGAGAACTATGGCTACACCTTC	CASEENYGYTF
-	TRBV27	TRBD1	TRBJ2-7	TGTGCCAGCAGCCTCGGACAGGGTTCCTTCTCGATCTACGAGCAGTACTTC	CASSLGQGSFSIYEQYF
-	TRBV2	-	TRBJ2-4	TGTGCCACCCGGGGGGCTGGGGTAGCCAAAAACATTCAGTACTTC	CATRGAGVAKNIQYF
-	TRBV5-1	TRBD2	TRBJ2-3	TGCGCCAGCAGCCCCGTAGGGACTAGCGGGGGGGCCCCAGATACGCAGTATTTT	CASSPVGTSGGAPDTQYF
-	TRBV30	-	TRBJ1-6	TGTGCCTGGAGTCTACAGGGTTATTCACCCCTCCACTTT	CAWSLQGYSPLHF
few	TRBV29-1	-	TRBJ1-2	TGCAGCTCCTCGAACAGGACTAACTATGGCTACACCTTC	CSSSNRTNYGYTF
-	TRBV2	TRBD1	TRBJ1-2	TGTGCCAGCAGACGCCCCCAGGGGGCGCATCAAGCCTACACCTTC	CASRRPQGAHQAYTF
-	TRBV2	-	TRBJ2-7	TGTGCCAGCAGCCCTTTTCTAGACAGCTACTCCTACGAGCAGTACTTC	CASSPFLDSYSYEQYF
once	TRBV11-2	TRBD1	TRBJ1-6	TGTGCCAGCAGACGGGACAGCCTTAATTCACCCCTCCACTTT	CASRRDSLNSPLHF
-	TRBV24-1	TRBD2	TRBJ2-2	TGTGCCACCAGTGATACCTGGGGAGGGCCTAGCCAGGCCGGGGAGCTGTTTTTT	CATSDTWGGPSQAGELFF
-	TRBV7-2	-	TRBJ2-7	TGTGCCAGCAGCTTCGAAACTGGGGCTGGGCAGTACTTC	CASSFETGAGQYF
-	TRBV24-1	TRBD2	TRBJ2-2	TGTGCCACCAGTGATTTAGGAGCGGGGGGCCTCGGGGAGCTGTTTTTT	CATSDLGAGGLGELFF
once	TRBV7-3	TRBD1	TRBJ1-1	TGTGCCAGCAGCTTGGGGACAGCGGGCACTGAAGCTTTCTTT	CASSLGTAGTEAFF
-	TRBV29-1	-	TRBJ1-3	TGCAGCGTCAGGACAGCCCGCTCTGGAAACACCATATATTTT	CSVRTARSGNTIYF
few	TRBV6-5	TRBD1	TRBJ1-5	TGTGCCAGCAGAGCGACAGGGTGGAGCAATCAGCCCCAGCATTTT	CASRATGWSNQPQHF
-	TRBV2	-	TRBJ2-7	TGTGCCAGCAGTGAAGCGCTGGCCGAGCAGTACTTC	CASSEALAEQYF
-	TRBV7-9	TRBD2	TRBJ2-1	TGTGCCAGCAGTTTGTGGAGCGGGGGGAAAAATGAGCAGTTCTTC	CASSLWSGGKNEQFF
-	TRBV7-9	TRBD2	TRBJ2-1	TGTGCCAGCAGCCCAGGGACGGGGAGGGGCCAGTTCTTC	CASSPGTGRGQFF
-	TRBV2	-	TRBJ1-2	TGTGCCAGCAGTGAGGCAGGGATAAACTATGGCTACACCTTC	CASSEAGINYGYTF
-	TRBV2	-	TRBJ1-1	TGTGCCAGCGGCCAGGGGCAGGTATCTGAAGCTTTCTTT	CASGQGQVSEAFF
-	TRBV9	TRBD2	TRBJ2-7	TGTGCCAGCAGCGTAGGGGAGGGATACCTCGAGCAGTACTTC	CASSVGEGYLEQYF
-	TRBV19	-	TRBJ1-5	TGTGCCAGTAGTCGAGATTTTAGCAATCAGCCCCAGCATTTT	CASSRDFSNQPQHF
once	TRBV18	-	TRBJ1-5	TGTGCCAGCTCACCCGGGAATCAGCCCCAGCATTTT	CASSPGNQPQHF
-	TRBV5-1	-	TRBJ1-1	TGCGCCAGCAGCCCAGGGCTGAACACTGAAGCTTTCTTT	CASSPGLNTEAFF
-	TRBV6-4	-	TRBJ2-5	TGTGCCGGACGGACAGCACAAGGGCAAGAGACCCAGTACTTC	CAGRTAQGQETQYF
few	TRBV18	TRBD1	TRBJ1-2	TGTGCCAGCTCACCCTCGACAGGGGACTATGGCTACACCTTC	CASSPSTGDYGYTF
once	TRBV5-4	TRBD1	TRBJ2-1	TGTGCCACCCAGAGGGACAGAAATTTTGATGAGCAGTTCTTC	CATQRDRNFDEQFF
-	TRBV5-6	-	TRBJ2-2	TGTGCCAGCAGCTTCCCCCTAACGGAGCTGTTTTTT	CASSFPLTELFF
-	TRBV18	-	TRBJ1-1	TGTGCCAGCTCACCAGGGGGACAATCAAAGGCTTTCTTT	CASSPGGQSKAFF